Following are 18 T cell receptor beta chains from one sample sequenced in a study of cytomegalovirus exposure and HLA in healthy donors. Both 60 Vbeta primers and 13 Jbeta primers went into the PCR. Some clones are missing from TCRdb's copy, which holds only in-frame ones; the method was immunoSEQ multiplex PCR. The repertoire holds approximately 170,000 clones, with 65% to 80% as singletons. Sequencing was done on a sample of PBMCs. Every receptor here comes from a man aged 18 to 35 in good health and CMV-seropositive.

This clone was seen once. The CDR3 DNA reads as TGTGCCAGCAGCTTGGACAGGGGGCAGACTGAAGCTTTCTTT. It encodes CASSLDRGQTEAFF. This chain uses TRBV5-6 with TRBJ1-1, with 9 bases matching TRBD1. This CDR3 comprises 14 residues. J was trimmed by 5 bases and V by 0 bases; bases with no gene match: 2. Germline-derived CDR1 and CDR2 are SGHDT and YYEEEE.

The J gene is TRBJ2-1, the V gene TRBV5-1; D perhaps matches TRBD2 (6 bases). Trimming took off 0 bases at V and 7 bases at J, with 14 bases between the two ends. CDR3 size: 15 residues. Germline CDR1 is SGHRS and CDR2 is YFSETQ. Written as DNA, the CDR3 is TGCGCCAGCAGCTTGGCCGGGGACTCCGCAAATGAGCAGTTCTTC. It translates to CASSLAGDSANEQFF.

This clone appeared once. J is TRBJ1-1 and V is TRBV30, with D possibly matching TRBD1 (6 bases). Germline CDR1 reads GTSNPN; CDR2 reads SVGIG (reference sequence). V dropped 2 bases and J dropped 11 bases, with 12 bases sitting between them. This CDR3 comprises 11 residues. For the CDR3, the DNA is TGTGCCTGGAGTAAACCTGACAGGGCTTTCTTT. It specifies CAWSKPDRAFF.

The chain has TRBV30 and TRBJ1-1; 7 nucleotides line up with TRBD1. Unmatched junction bases numbered 9, after V lost 8 bases and J lost 0 bases. Germline-derived CDR1 and CDR2 are GTSNPN and SVGIG (reference sequence). The length of the CDR3 is 14 residues. The CDR3 spells CAIHRDSMNTEAFF. In DNA, the CDR3 is TGTGCCATCCACCGGGACAGCATGAACACTGAAGCTTTCTTT.

This chain links TRBV2 with TRBJ2-5, with TRBD2 matching 10 bases. Germline CDR1 SNHLY, CDR2 FYNNEI. The CDR3 is 16 amino acids. V lost 3 bases, J lost 4 bases, and 8 bases stayed unmatched. CDR3 in amino acids: CASSELQRGGVETQYF. CDR3 bases: TGTGCCAGCAGTGAGCTCCAGCGGGGGGGCGTAGAGACCCAGTACTTC.

In this sample, this clone turned up once. The chain couples TRBV28 to TRBJ1-2; possibly TRBD1 for D (6 bases). V was clipped by 1 base and J by 8 bases, with 14 bases between them. CDR1 and CDR2 from the germline V gene are MDHEN and SYDVKM. CDR3 length: 14 amino acids. CDR3 bases: TGTGCCAGCAGTTTATCCAGGGGCGCGACCGGCTACACCTTC. It is translated as CASSLSRGATGYTF.

The chain is built from TRBV30 and TRBJ2-5; 8 bases align to TRBD2. V was pared by 2 bases and J by 4 bases, with 3 bases of the junction left unmatched. Germline V gene data show CDR1 as GTSNPN and CDR2 as SVGIG (reference sequence). The CDR3 runs to 13 residues. CDR3 in amino acids: CAWSTRGGETQYF. The CDR3 DNA follows: TGTGCCTGGAGTACCCGGGGGGGAGAGACCCAGTACTTC.

The V and J genes are TRBV11-3 and TRBJ2-1; 11 bases map to TRBD2. Germline CDR1 is SGHNT and CDR2 is YENEEA. V was pared by 0 bases and J by 13 bases, with 11 bases of the junction left unmatched. CDR3 length: 16 amino acids. CDR3 in DNA: TGTGCCAGCAGCTTAGATCAAGGGCTAGCGGGAGGAAAACAGTTCTTC. Residues: CASSLDQGLAGGKQFF.

This sequence joins TRBV10-1 and TRBJ1-5; 10 bases map to TRBD1. The V gene's germline CDR1 is WNHNN and CDR2 SYGVQD (reference sequence). The CDR3 consists of 16 residues. V shed 4 bases and J 6 bases; nucleotides not matched to a gene: 9. CDR3 DNA: TGCGCCAGCAGTGGTGAAGGAGACAGGGGGCTTCAGCCCCAGCATTTT. Protein: CASSGEGDRGLQPQHF.

This CDR3 reads CASSSRGGTNTGELFF. The CDR3 nucleotides read TGTGCCAGCAGCTCCCGAGGGGGAACGAACACCGGGGAGCTGTTTTTT. This chain links TRBV7-6 with TRBJ2-2; D might be TRBD1 (6 bases). The V and J ends lost 4 bases and 0 bases respectively, with 12 bases between them. This CDR3 comprises 16 residues. Germline V gene sequence: CDR1 SGHVS, CDR2 FNYEAQ.

The rearrangement uses TRBV27 and TRBJ2-3; D gene uncertain. This CDR3 is 14 amino acids long. Germline lookup yields CDR1 MNHEY and CDR2 SMNVEV (reference sequence). Trimming took 2 bases from V and 0 from J, leaving 6 bases between them. CDR3 residues: CASSLGGSTDTQYF. For the CDR3, the DNA is TGTGCCAGCAGTTTAGGCGGAAGCACAGATACGCAGTATTTT.

This chain links TRBV29-1 with TRBJ1-2; a weak D match, TRBD1 (5 bases). V shed 6 bases and J shed 6 bases, with 11 bases lying between them. The CDR3 extends over 11 amino acids. Looked up from germline, CDR1 is SQVTM and CDR2 is ANQGSEA. The CDR3 DNA is TGCAGCGTAGGACATTCGGATGGCTACACCTTC. Residues: CSVGHSDGYTF. Full variable domain (rest looked up from reference TRBV29-1 and TRBJ1-2): SAVISQKPSRDICQRGTSLTIQCQVDSQVTMMFWYRQQPGQSLTLIATANQGSEATYESGFVIDKFPISRPNLTFSTLTVSNMSPEDSSIYLCSVGHSDGYTFGSGTRLTVV.

This clone was observed once. The rearrangement joins TRBV6-1 to TRBJ1-2; D might be TRBD1 (5 bases). Between the trimmed V and J ends, which lost 3 bases and 12 bases, there was a span of 11 bases. Germline CDR1 MNHNS, CDR2 SASEGT. This CDR3 is 11 amino acids long. In DNA form, the CDR3 reads TGTGCCAGCAGTGACAGGGAATACGACACCTTC. This gives the protein CASSDREYDTF.

The chain carries TRBV11-2 and TRBJ1-2; D is unresolved. CDR1 SGHAT and CDR2 FQNNGV come from the germline V gene. The germline V and J ends were trimmed by 6 bases and 0 bases, with 11 bases remaining between them. The CDR3 consists of 14 residues. The CDR3 region is CASSSLRSNYGYTF. The CDR3 DNA reads TGTGCCAGCAGTTCCCTAAGATCTAACTATGGCTACACCTTC.

The V call is TRBV29-1, the J call TRBJ1-1; 10 positions match TRBD1. Germline lookup yields CDR1 SQVTM and CDR2 ANQGSEA. The CDR3 is 14 residues long. V shed 2 bases and J 3 bases; nucleotides not matched to a gene: 3. The CDR3 spells CSVETTGGHTEAFF. The CDR3 nucleotides are TGCAGCGTTGAAACGACAGGGGGCCACACTGAAGCTTTCTTT. Full variable domain (rest looked up from reference TRBV29-1 and TRBJ1-1): SAVISQKPSRDICQRGTSLTIQCQVDSQVTMMFWYRQQPGQSLTLIATANQGSEATYESGFVIDKFPISRPNLTFSTLTVSNMSPEDSSIYLCSVETTGGHTEAFFGQGTRLTVV.

This chain uses TRBV25-1 with TRBJ1-6; TRBD1 aligns across 8 bases. CDR3 length equals 17 residues. Unmatched junction bases numbered 5, after V lost 4 bases and J lost 0 bases. Per the germline V gene, CDR1 is MGHDK and CDR2 is SYGVNS. The CDR3 DNA reads as TGTGCCAGCAGTGCAACAGGGGGGAGCTCCTATAATTCACCCCTCCACTTT. Encoded protein: CASSATGGSSYNSPLHF.

V usage is TRBV30 and J usage is TRBJ2-1; 8 positions agree with TRBD2. Germline V gives CDR1 GTSNPN, CDR2 SVGIG (reference sequence). The CDR3 covers 15 residues. The junction had 3 bases not matched to a gene; V was cut back by 2 bases and J by 0 bases. The CDR3 region is CAWSTSGSSYNEQFF. The CDR3 coding sequence is TGTGCCTGGAGTACAAGCGGGAGCTCCTACAATGAGCAGTTCTTC.

The chain links TRBV5-6 to TRBJ1-1, with D tentatively TRBD1 (6 bases). The CDR3 consists of 13 residues. V shed 0 bases and J shed 9 bases, with 12 bases lying between them. Germline CDR1 SGHDT, CDR2 YYEEEE. The CDR3 is CASSLGTEEQAFF. Written as DNA, the CDR3 is TGTGCCAGCAGCTTGGGGACAGAAGAACAAGCTTTCTTT.